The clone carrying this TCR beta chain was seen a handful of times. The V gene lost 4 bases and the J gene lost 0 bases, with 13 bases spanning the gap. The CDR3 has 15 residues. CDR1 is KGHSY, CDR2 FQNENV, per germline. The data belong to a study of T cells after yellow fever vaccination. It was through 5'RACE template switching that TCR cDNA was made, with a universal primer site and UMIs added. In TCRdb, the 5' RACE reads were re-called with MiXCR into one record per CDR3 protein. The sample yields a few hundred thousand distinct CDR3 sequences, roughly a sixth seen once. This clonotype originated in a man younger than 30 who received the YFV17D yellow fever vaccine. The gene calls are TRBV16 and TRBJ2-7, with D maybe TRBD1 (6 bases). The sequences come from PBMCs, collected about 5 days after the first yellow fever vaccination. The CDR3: CASSRNQGNSYEQYF. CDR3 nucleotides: TGTGCCAGCAGCCGTAATCAGGGGAACTCCTACGAGCAGTACTTC.